Listed below are T cell receptor beta chains from one sample, sequenced in a study of tumor-infiltrating lymphocytes in primary liver carcinoma. TCRdb analysed the multiplex PCR reads with MiXCR anew, one entry per CDR3 protein. In the table there are about 110,000 distinct CDR3 sequences, approximately 82% of which are singletons. Sequencing was performed on liver tumor tissue from sampling region 3. All receptors come from a man aged 40-55 years with primary liver carcinoma and hepatitis B virus infection. Each CDR3 is given with its conserved first and last residue.

J gene: TRBJ2-2
V gene: TRBV6-2/TRBV6-3
CDR3 protein: CASSYLGQGTGELFF

J gene: TRBJ2-2
V gene: TRBV29-1
CDR3 protein: CSAADGGELNTGELFF

J gene: TRBJ2-1
V gene: TRBV4-2
CDR3 protein: CASSHVGGQRNNEQFF

J gene: TRBJ2-5
V gene: TRBV11-1
CDR3 protein: CVSTFASGTETQYF

J gene: TRBJ2-2
V gene: TRBV11-3
CDR3 protein: CASSLGRIARVNTGELFF

J gene: TRBJ2-1
V gene: TRBV14
CDR3 protein: CASSAVAGWVNNEEFF

J gene: TRBJ2-7
V gene: TRBV4-2
CDR3 protein: CASSQVGGSQGLSNEQYF

J gene: TRBJ2-3
V gene: TRBV2
CDR3 protein: CASNERDDTGTQYF

J gene: TRBJ1-2
V gene: TRBV4-2
CDR3 protein: CASSQVRTANGYTF

J gene: TRBJ2-1
V gene: TRBV6-4
CDR3 protein: CASSIAGGRNEQFF

J gene: TRBJ2-1
V gene: TRBV11-1
CDR3 protein: CASGPITGAYYNEQFF

J gene: TRBJ2-6
V gene: TRBV6-1
CDR3 protein: CASSGYSGPTSGAIVLTF

J gene: TRBJ2-7
V gene: TRBV6-2/TRBV6-3
CDR3 protein: CASDSGRDYEQYF

J gene: TRBJ2-1
V gene: TRBV6-5
CDR3 protein: CASIYLPGLAGGGEQFF